The T cell receptor (beta chain) described here comes from a study of T cell repertoires in ileal Crohn's disease. Study summary: Surgery for a complication: stricturing in 61%, penetrating in 39%. About half received postoperative treatment, about a dozen with thiopurines and under 20 anti-TNF. Study-wide results and limits: All patients with clonality above 26.8% had endoscopic recurrence.

Per germline, CDR1 SQVTM and CDR2 ANQGSEA. V was trimmed by 7 bases and J by 0 bases, leaving 10 bases between them. CDR3 length: 13 amino acids. Details on this clone: What it binds is unknown.

Assay: immunoSEQ multiplex PCR; the TCRdb copy retains only in-frame clones and omits some. The table lists roughly 2,400 clones, around 92% of them singletons. The sequencing input was ileal tissue. V gene TRBV29-1 combines with J gene TRBJ1-3; D unresolved. The TCR originated in an adult with Crohn's disease. The CDR3 spells CSAIVASGNTIYF. CDR3 DNA sequence: TGCAGCGCCATTGTGGCCTCTGGAAACACCATATATTTT.